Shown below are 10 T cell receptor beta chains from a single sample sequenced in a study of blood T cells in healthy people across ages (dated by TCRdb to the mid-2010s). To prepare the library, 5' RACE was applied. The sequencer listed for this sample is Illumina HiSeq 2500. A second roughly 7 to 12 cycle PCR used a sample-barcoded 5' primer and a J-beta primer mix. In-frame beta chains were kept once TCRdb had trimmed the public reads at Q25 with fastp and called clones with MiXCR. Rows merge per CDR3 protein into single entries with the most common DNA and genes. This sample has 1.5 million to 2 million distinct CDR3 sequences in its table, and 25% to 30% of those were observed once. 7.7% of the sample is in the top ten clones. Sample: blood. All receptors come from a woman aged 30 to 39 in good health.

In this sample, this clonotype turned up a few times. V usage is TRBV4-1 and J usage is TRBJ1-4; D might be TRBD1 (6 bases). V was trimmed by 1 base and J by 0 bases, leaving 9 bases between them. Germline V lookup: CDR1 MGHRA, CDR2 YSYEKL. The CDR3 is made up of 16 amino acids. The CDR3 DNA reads TGCGCCAGCAGCCAAGGGACAGCGACAACTAATGAAAAACTGTTTTTT. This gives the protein CASSQGTATTNEKLFF.

CDR3 protein: CASSLGDREVTEAFF. Written as DNA, the CDR3 is TGTGCCAGCAGCTTGGGGGACAGGGAAGTGACTGAAGCTTTCTTT. The V gene is TRBV5-6, the J gene TRBJ1-1; 9 bases map to TRBD1. The CDR3 has 15 residues. Trimming took 0 bases from V and 5 from J; bases not matched to a gene: 5. CDR1 is SGHDT and CDR2 is YYEEEE in the germline V gene.

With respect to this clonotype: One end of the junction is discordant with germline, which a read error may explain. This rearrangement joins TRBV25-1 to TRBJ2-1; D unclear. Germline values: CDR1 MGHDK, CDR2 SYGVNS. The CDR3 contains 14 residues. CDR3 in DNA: TGTGCCAGCAATGAACCTGATTCGTACAATGAGCAGTTCTTC. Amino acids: CASNEPDSYNEQFF. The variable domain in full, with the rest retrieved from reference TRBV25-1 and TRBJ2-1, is EADIYQTPRYLVIGTGKKITLECSQTMGHDKMYWYQQDPGMELHLIHYSYGVNSTEKGDLSSESTVSRIRTEHFPLTLESARPSHTSQYLCASNEPDSYNEQFFGPGTRLTVL.

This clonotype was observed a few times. The CDR3, as DNA: TGTGCCATCAGTGAGGGGAGTGGGCGAGGCACCGGGGAGCTGTTTTTT. This translates into CAISEGSGRGTGELFF. J is TRBJ2-2 and V is TRBV10-3; the D gene is possibly TRBD2 (5 bases). From germline, CDR1 is ENHRY and CDR2 SYGVKD. V lost 2 bases and J 4 bases, leaving 14 bases between the germline ends. CDR3 size: 16 residues.

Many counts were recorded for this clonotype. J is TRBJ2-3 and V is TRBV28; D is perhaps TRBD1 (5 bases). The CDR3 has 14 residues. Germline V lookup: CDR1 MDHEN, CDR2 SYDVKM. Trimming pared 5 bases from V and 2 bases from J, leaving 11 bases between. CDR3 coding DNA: TGTGCCAGCAGTCCGACGACAGTCACAGATACGCAGTATTTT. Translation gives CASSPTTVTDTQYF.

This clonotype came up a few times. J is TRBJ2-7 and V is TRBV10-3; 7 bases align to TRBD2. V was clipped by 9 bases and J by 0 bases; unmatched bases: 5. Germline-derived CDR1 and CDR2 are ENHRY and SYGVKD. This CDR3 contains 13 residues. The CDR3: CAMTRGSSYEQYF. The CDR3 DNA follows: TGTGCCATGACGCGGGGGAGCTCCTACGAGCAGTACTTC.

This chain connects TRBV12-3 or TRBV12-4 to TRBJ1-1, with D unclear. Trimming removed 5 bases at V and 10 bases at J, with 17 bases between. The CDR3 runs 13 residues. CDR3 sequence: CASSPTPDGRAFF. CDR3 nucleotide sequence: TGTGCCAGCAGTCCAACCCCGGACGGAAGAGCTTTCTTT.

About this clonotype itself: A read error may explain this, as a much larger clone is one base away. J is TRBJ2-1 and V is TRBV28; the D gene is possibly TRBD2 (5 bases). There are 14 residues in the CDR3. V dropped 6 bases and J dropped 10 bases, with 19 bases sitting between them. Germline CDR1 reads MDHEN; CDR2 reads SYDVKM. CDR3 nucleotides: TGTGCCAGCAGGAGCGGTTTAGTTACCTACGAGCAGTTCTTC. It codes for CASRSGLVTYEQFF.

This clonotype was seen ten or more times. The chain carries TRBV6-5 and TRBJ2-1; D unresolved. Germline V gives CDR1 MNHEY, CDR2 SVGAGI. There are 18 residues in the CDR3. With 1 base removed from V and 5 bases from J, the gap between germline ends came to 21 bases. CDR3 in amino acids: CASSYLWAPDQRHNEQFF. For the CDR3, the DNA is TGTGCCAGCAGTTACTTATGGGCCCCAGACCAACGTCACAATGAGCAGTTCTTC.

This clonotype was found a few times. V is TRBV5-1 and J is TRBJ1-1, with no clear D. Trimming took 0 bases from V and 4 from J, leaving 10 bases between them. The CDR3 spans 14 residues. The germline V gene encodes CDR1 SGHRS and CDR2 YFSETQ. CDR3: CASSLAPLGTEAFF. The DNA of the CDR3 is TGCGCCAGCAGCTTGGCGCCTTTAGGCACTGAAGCTTTCTTT.